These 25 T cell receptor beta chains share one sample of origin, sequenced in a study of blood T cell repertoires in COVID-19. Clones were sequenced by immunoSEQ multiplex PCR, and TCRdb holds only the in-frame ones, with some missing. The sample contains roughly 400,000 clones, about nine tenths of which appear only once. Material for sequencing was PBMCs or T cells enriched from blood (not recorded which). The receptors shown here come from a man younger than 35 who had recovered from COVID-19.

The CDR3 DNA is TGCGCCAGCAGCCAAGGTCTAGACTGGGAGCAGTACTTC. It yields the protein CASSQGLDWEQYF. The gene calls are TRBV4-1 and TRBJ2-7; no definite D call. Germline lookup yields CDR1 MGHRA and CDR2 YSYEKL. Trimming took off 1 base at V and 7 bases at J, with 11 bases between the two ends. The CDR3 sequence is 13 residues long.

The CDR3 DNA reads as TGTGCCAGCAGCTCTTCCGCGCGGGGTGAAGCTTTCTTT. This encodes CASSSSARGEAFF. This rearrangement joins TRBV7-6 to TRBJ1-1; no clear D. This CDR3 contains 13 residues. Germline V gene data show CDR1 as SGHVS and CDR2 as FNYEAQ. The V end lost 4 bases, the J end lost 7 bases, and 13 bases lay between the germline ends.

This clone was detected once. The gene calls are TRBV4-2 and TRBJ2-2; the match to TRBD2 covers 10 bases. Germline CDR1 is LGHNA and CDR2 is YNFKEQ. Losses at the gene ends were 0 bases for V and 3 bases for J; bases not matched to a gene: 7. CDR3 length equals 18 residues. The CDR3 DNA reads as TGTGCCAGCAGCCAAGATCCAAGGACTAGCGGTTACACCGGGGAGCTGTTTTTT. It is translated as CASSQDPRTSGYTGELFF.

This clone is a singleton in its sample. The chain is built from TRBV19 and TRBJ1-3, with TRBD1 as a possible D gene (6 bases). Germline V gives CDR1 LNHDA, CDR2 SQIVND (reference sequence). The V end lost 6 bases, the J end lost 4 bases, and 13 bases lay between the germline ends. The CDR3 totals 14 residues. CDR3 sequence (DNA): TGTGCCAGTAGCCCGGACAGATGGGGAAACACCATATATTTT. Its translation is CASSPDRWGNTIYF.

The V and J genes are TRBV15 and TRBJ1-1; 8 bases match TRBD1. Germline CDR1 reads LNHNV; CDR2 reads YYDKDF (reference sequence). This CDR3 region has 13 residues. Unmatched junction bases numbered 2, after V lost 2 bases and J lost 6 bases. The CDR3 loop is CATSRTQGAEAFF. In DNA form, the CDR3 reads TGTGCCACCAGCAGAACACAGGGGGCTGAAGCTTTCTTT.

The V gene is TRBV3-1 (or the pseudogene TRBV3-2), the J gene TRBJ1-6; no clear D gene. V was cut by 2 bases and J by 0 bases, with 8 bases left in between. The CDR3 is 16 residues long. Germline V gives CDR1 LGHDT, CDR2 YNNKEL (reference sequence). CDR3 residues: CASSQRGTSYNSPLHF. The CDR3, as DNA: TGTGCCAGCAGCCAACGGGGTACCTCCTATAATTCACCCCTCCACTTT.

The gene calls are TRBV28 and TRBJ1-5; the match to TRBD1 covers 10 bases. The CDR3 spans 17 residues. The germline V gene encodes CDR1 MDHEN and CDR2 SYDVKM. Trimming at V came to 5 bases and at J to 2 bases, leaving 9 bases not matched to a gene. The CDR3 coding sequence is TGTGCCAGCAGTGGCCGGGACAGGGGTTTTGGCAATCAGCCCCAGCATTTT. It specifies CASSGRDRGFGNQPQHF. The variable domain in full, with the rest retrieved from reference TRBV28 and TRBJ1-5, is DVKVTQSSRYLVKRTGEKVFLECVQDMDHENMFWYRQDPGLGLRLIYFSYDVKMKEKGDIPEGYSVSREKKERFSLILESASTNQTSMYLCASSGRDRGFGNQPQHFGDGTRLSIL.

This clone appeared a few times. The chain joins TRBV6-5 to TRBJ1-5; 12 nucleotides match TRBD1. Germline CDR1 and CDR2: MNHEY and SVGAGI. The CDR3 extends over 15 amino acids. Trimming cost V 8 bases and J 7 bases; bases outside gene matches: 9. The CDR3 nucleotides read TGTGCCAGCTCTCCATTGGGACAGGGGGCCCAGCCCCAGCATTTT. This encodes CASSPLGQGAQPQHF.

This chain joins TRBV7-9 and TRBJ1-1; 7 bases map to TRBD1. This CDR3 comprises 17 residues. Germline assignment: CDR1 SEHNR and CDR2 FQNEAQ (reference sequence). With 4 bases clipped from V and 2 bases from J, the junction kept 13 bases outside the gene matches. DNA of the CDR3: TGTGCCAGCAGCTCAAGGGACAGCCAAGGGGATAACACTGAAGCTTTCTTT. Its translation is CASSSRDSQGDNTEAFF.

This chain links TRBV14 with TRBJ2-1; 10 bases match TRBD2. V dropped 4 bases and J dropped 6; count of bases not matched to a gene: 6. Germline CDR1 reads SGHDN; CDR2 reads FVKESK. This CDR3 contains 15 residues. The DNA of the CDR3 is TGTGCCAGCAGCCCGCGACTAGCGGGCGGCAATGAGCAGTTCTTC. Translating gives CASSPRLAGGNEQFF. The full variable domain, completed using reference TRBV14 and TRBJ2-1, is EAGVTQFPSHSVIEKGQTVTLRCDPISGHDNLYWYRRVMGKEIKFLLHFVKESKQDESGMPNNRFLAERTGGTYSTLKVQPAELEDSGVYFCASSPRLAGGNEQFFGPGTRLTVL.

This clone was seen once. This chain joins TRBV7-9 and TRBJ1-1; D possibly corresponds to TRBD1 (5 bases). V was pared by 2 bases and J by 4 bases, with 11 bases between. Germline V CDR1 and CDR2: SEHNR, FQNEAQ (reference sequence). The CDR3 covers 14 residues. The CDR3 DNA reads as TGTGCCAGCAGCTTAATGGGGGAGGGCACTGAAGCTTTCTTT. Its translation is CASSLMGEGTEAFF. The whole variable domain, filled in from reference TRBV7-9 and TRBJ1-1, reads DTGVSQNPRHKITKRGQNVTFRCDPISEHNRLYWYRQTLGQGPEFLTYFQNEAQLEKSRLLSDRFSAERPKGSFSTLEIQRTEQGDSAMYLCASSLMGEGTEAFFGQGTRLTVV.

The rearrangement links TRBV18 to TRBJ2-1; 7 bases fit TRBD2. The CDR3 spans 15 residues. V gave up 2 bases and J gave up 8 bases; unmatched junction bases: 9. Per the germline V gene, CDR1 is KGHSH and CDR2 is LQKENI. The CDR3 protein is CASSPTAGPNHEQFF. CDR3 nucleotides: TGTGCCAGCTCACCAACAGCGGGGCCCAACCATGAGCAGTTCTTC.

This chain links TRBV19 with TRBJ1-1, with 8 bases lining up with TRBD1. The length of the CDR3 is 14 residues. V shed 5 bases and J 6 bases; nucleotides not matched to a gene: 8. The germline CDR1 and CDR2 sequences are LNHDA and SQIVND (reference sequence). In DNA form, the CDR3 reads TGTGCCAGTAGTCCCCAGGGGGCTACCTCTGAAGCTTTCTTT. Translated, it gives CASSPQGATSEAFF.

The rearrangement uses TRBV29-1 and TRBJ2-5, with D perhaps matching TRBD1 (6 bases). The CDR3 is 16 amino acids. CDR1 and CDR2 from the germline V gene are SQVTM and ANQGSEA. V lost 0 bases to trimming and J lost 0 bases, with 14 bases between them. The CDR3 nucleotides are TGCAGCGTTGAAGATCTCGTCCGGGACAACCAAGAGACCCAGTACTTC. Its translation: CSVEDLVRDNQETQYF.

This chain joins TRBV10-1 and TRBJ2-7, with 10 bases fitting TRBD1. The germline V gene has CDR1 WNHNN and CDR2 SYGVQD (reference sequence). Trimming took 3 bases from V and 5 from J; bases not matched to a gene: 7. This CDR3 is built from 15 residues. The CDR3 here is CASSESPTGGDEQYF. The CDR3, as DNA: TGCGCCAGCAGTGAATCCCCGACAGGGGGCGACGAGCAGTACTTC.

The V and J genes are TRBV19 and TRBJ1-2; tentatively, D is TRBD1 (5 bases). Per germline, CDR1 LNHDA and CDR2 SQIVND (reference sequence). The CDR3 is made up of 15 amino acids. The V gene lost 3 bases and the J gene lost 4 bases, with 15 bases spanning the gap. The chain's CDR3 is CASSIRDSVLYGYTF. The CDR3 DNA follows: TGTGCCAGTAGTATCAGGGACTCCGTTCTCTATGGCTACACCTTC.

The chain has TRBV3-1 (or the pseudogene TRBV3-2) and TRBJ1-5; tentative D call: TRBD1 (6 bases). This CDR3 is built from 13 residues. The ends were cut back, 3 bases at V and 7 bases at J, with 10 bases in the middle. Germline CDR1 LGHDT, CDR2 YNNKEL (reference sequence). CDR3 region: CASSQGAGQPQHF. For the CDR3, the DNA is TGTGCCAGCAGCCAGGGGGCCGGGCAGCCCCAGCATTTT.

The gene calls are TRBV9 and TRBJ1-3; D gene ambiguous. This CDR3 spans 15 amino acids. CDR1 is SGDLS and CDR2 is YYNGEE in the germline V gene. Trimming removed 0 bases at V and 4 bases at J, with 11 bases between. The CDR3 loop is CASSVESLLGNTIYF. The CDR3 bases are TGTGCCAGCAGCGTAGAAAGCCTGCTGGGAAACACCATATATTTT.

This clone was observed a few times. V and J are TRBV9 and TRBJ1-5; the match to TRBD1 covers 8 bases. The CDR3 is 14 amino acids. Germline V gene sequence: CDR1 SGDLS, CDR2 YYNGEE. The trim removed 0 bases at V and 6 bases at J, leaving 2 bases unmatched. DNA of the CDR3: TGTGCCAGCAGCGTAGGGACAGGGAGTCAGCCCCAGCATTTT. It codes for CASSVGTGSQPQHF.

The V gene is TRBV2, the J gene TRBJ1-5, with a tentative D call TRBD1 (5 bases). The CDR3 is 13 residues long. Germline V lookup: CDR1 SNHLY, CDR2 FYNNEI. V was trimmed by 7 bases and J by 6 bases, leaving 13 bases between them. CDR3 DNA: TGTGCCAGCACTGTAAGCAGGGCTCAGCCCCAGCATTTT. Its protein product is CASTVSRAQPQHF.

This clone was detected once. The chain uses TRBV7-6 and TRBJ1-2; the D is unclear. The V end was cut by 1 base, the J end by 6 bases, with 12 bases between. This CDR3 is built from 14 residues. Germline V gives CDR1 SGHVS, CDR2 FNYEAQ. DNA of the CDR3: TGTGCCAGCAGCTTAGAAGTGGAGAGCGATGGCTACACCTTC. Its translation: CASSLEVESDGYTF.

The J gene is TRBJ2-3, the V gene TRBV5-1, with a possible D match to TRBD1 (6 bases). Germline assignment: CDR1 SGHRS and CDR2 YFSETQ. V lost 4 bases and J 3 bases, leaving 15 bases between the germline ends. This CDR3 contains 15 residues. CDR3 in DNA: TGCGCCAGCAGCCTAGGACAGCCCGGTACAGATACGCAGTATTTT. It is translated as CASSLGQPGTDTQYF. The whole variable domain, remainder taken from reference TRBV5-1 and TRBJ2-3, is KAGVTQTPRYLIKTRGQQVTLSCSPISGHRSVSWYQQTPGQGLQFLFEYFSETQRNKGNFPGRFSGRQFSNSRSEMNVSTLELGDSALYLCASSLGQPGTDTQYFGPGTRLTVL.

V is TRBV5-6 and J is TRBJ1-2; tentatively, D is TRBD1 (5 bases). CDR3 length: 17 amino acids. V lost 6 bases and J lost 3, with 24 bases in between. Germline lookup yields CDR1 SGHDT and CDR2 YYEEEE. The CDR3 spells CASTSLPNSQEYYGYTF. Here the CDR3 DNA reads TGTGCCAGCACCTCTTTGCCCAACTCACAGGAATACTATGGCTACACCTTC.

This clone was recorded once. For the CDR3, the DNA is TGTGCCAGTGTCCCGGGACAGGACTACTATGGCTACACCTTC. Amino acid sequence: CASVPGQDYYGYTF. The V call is TRBV19, the J call TRBJ1-2, with 8 bases lining up with TRBD1. The CDR3 spans 14 residues. The V and J ends lost 8 bases and 3 bases, in that order; junction bases with no gene match: 8. The germline CDR1 and CDR2 sequences are LNHDA and SQIVND (reference sequence).

CDR3 amino acids: CASSIGGYVSNQPQHF. CDR3 nucleotides: TGTGCCAGTAGTATTGGCGGTTATGTAAGCAATCAGCCCCAGCATTTT. V usage is TRBV19 and J usage is TRBJ1-5; the D is unclear. Per germline, CDR1 LNHDA and CDR2 SQIVND (reference sequence). V gave up 3 bases and J gave up 1 base, with 13 bases separating them. This CDR3 spans 16 amino acids.